Each of the 19 T cell receptor beta chains below was sequenced from the same sample in a study of blood T cell repertoires in COVID-19. Clones were sequenced by immunoSEQ multiplex PCR, and TCRdb holds only the in-frame ones, with some missing. The sample carries about 130,000 clones, about 85% recorded once. The material sequenced was peripheral blood. All receptors derive from a woman in her seventies with COVID-19, enrolled during active disease.

The gene calls are TRBV3-1 (or the pseudogene TRBV3-2) and TRBJ1-1, with 9 bases aligning to TRBD1. Germline CDR1 LGHDT, CDR2 YNNKEL (reference sequence). With V trimmed by 4 bases and J by 4 bases, 4 bases remained unmatched. The CDR3 sequence is 14 residues long. The CDR3 nucleotides read TGTGCCAGCAGCCGGGACAGGGTGGGCACTGAAGCTTTCTTT. This gives the protein CASSRDRVGTEAFF.

V and J are TRBV19 and TRBJ1-1; D is ambiguous. The germline V gene encodes CDR1 LNHDA and CDR2 SQIVND (reference sequence). V lost 0 bases and J 3 bases, leaving 8 bases between the germline ends. CDR3 length equals 14 residues. The CDR3 sequence is CASSIDPGDTEAFF. CDR3 in DNA: TGTGCCAGTAGTATAGATCCGGGAGACACTGAAGCTTTCTTT.

The rearrangement uses TRBV7-2 and TRBJ2-2, with 8 bases that match TRBD1. Germline V gene sequence: CDR1 SGHTA, CDR2 FQGNSA. The CDR3 extends over 15 amino acids. V dropped 3 bases and J dropped 5; count of bases not matched to a gene: 5. The CDR3 coding sequence is TGTGCCAGCAGCTTGGAGAGACAGGGGACCGGGGAGCTGTTTTTT. Its translation: CASSLERQGTGELFF.

The V and J genes are TRBV5-6 and TRBJ1-1; perhaps TRBD1 as D (5 bases). Germline CDR1 is SGHDT and CDR2 is YYEEEE. The CDR3 extends over 11 amino acids. Trimming stripped 0 bases from V and 11 bases from J, with 8 bases between. The CDR3 DNA sequence: TGTGCCAGCAGCTTGGATGGGGGGGCTTTCTTT. Residues: CASSLDGGAFF. Together with reference TRBV5-6 and TRBJ1-1, the CDR3 gives the full variable domain: DAGVTQSPTHLIKTRGQQVTLRCSPKSGHDTVSWYQQALGQGPQFIFQYYEEEERQRGNFPDRFSGHQFPNYSSELNVNALLLGDSALYLCASSLDGGAFFGQGTRLTVV.

This sequence joins TRBV28 and TRBJ1-5, with a possible D match to TRBD1 (6 bases). V gave up 6 bases and J gave up 1 base, with 10 bases separating them. The CDR3 has 14 amino acids. Germline V lookup: CDR1 MDHEN, CDR2 SYDVKM. CDR3 DNA sequence: TGTGCCAGCAGCTCAGGACAGAGCAATCAGCCCCAGCATTTT. It yields the protein CASSSGQSNQPQHF.

This clone appeared a few times. CDR3 amino acids: CAWRGAGRQSPLHF. The CDR3 DNA is TGTGCCTGGAGGGGGGCAGGGAGACAGTCACCCCTCCACTTT. V usage is TRBV30 and J usage is TRBJ1-6; a weak D match, TRBD1 (6 bases). Trimming stripped 3 bases from V and 10 bases from J, with 16 bases between. This CDR3 has 14 amino acids. Germline values: CDR1 GTSNPN, CDR2 SVGIG (reference sequence).

This clone has a single count. The chain links TRBV21-1 to TRBJ2-7; the table's D call TRBD2 went unverified against the DNA. TRBV21-1 is noted as a pseudogene. This CDR3 spans 14 amino acids. CDR3: CASSARSSTYEQYF. The CDR3 DNA reads as TGTGCCAGCAGCGCCCGGAGTTCCACCTACGAGCAGTACTTC.

The chain links TRBV5-1 to TRBJ2-3; D is uncertain. The CDR3 extends over 15 amino acids. Germline lookup yields CDR1 SGHRS and CDR2 YFSETQ. V gave up 0 bases and J gave up 6 bases, with 14 bases separating them. CDR3: CASSLGIDLRDTQYF. The CDR3 nucleotides read TGCGCCAGCAGCTTGGGTATCGACCTCAGGGATACGCAGTATTTT.

This rearrangement joins TRBV7-8 to TRBJ2-7; TRBD2 aligns across 9 bases. Looked up from germline, CDR1 is SGHVS and CDR2 is FQNEAQ. With 2 bases clipped from V and 2 bases from J, the junction kept 4 bases outside the gene matches. CDR3 length equals 15 residues. CDR3 DNA: TGTGCCAGCAGCTTAACTAGCGGGCCTACCTACGAGCAGTACTTC. Translated, it gives CASSLTSGPTYEQYF.

The V and J genes are TRBV27 and TRBJ2-7, with a weak D call TRBD1 (6 bases). Deletions cut 2 bases from V and 5 bases from J, with 10 bases between. The CDR3 has 13 amino acids. The germline V gene has CDR1 MNHEY and CDR2 SMNVEV (reference sequence). CDR3 DNA sequence: TGTGCCAGCAGTTTAATGGCAGGGGACGAGCAGTACTTC. Translation gives CASSLMAGDEQYF.

The chain joins TRBV5-1 to TRBJ1-1; D may be TRBD1 (6 bases). V lost 3 bases, J lost 6 bases, and 12 bases lay in between. Per germline, CDR1 SGHRS and CDR2 YFSETQ. This CDR3 has 13 residues. For the CDR3, the DNA is TGCGCCAGCAGCTCCGAACAGGGAGCTGAAGCTTTCTTT. This encodes CASSSEQGAEAFF.

V and J are TRBV6-5 and TRBJ2-7, with 10 bases identical to TRBD1. Germline assignment: CDR1 MNHEY and CDR2 SVGAGI. Trimming at V came to 7 bases and at J to 2 bases, leaving 8 bases not matched to a gene. The CDR3 contains 15 residues. This CDR3 reads CASTFGQGGPYEQYF. The CDR3 coding sequence is TGTGCCAGCACCTTCGGACAGGGGGGGCCCTACGAGCAGTACTTC.

The chain carries TRBV4-1 and TRBJ2-3, with 9 bases lining up with TRBD2. The germline CDR1 and CDR2 sequences are MGHRA and YSYEKL. J lost 7 bases, V lost 4 bases, and 6 bases had no gene match. The CDR3 extends over 14 amino acids. The CDR3 DNA reads as TGCGCCAGCAGCCCGGCGGGGGGGCAATATACGCAGTATTTT. Its translation: CASSPAGGQYTQYF.

The J gene is TRBJ2-1, the V gene TRBV18, with 7 bases matching TRBD1. Germline V gene data show CDR1 as KGHSH and CDR2 as LQKENI. Unmatched junction bases numbered 7, after V lost 2 bases and J lost 0 bases. This CDR3 has 17 amino acids. CDR3 sequence (DNA): TGTGCCAGCTCACCATTGCCGGGACAGAGCTCCTACAATGAGCAGTTCTTC. This codes for CASSPLPGQSSYNEQFF.

CDR3: CASSGGVDGYTF. The CDR3 DNA sequence: TGTGCCAGCAGTGGGGGGGTTGATGGCTACACCTTC. V gene TRBV12-3 or TRBV12-4 combines with J gene TRBJ1-2, with a possible D match to TRBD1 (5 bases). The CDR3 is 12 residues long. V was clipped by 5 bases and J by 6 bases, with 10 bases between them.

This clone was recorded only once. In DNA form, the CDR3 reads TGTGCCAGCAGCGCGCTAGCGGGTCTGAACACCGGGGAGCTGTTTTTT. Its protein product is CASSALAGLNTGELFF. The chain has TRBV9 and TRBJ2-2, with TRBD2 matching 8 bases. With 3 bases clipped from V and 1 base from J, the junction kept 5 bases outside the gene matches. The CDR3 extends over 16 amino acids. CDR1 SGDLS and CDR2 YYNGEE come from the germline V gene.

This clone was detected only once. The CDR3, as DNA: TGTGCCAGCAGTGAAGTGGTAGGGGGCAATTTGTACACTGAAGCTTTCTTT. It translates to CASSEVVGGNLYTEAFF. The rearrangement joins TRBV2 to TRBJ1-1, with 7 bases identical to TRBD1. This CDR3 is 17 amino acids long. The germline gives CDR1 SNHLY, CDR2 FYNNEI. V dropped 1 base and J dropped 3; count of bases not matched to a gene: 11. Using reference TRBV2 and TRBJ1-1 for the parts outside the CDR3, the full variable domain is EPEVTQTPSHQVTQMGQEVILRCVPISNHLYFYWYRQILGQKVEFLVSFYNNEISEKSEIFDDQFSVERPDGSNFTLKIRSTKLEDSAMYFCASSEVVGGNLYTEAFFGQGTRLTVV.

As DNA, the CDR3 is TGTGCCAGCAGTTCCCCGGCGTGGGCGGGCCCCGCTGGGGCCAACGTCCTGACTTTC. It translates to CASSSPAWAGPAGANVLTF. The rearrangement links TRBV27 to TRBJ2-6; maybe TRBD2 (5 bases). Germline V gives CDR1 MNHEY, CDR2 SMNVEV (reference sequence). The CDR3 is 19 residues long. V was shortened by 4 bases and J by 2 bases, with 21 bases between the two germline ends.

The chain has TRBV6-4 and TRBJ2-7; D uncertain. V gave up 4 bases and J gave up 0 bases, with 7 bases separating them. The CDR3 spans 13 residues. Germline values: CDR1 MRHNA, CDR2 SNTAGT. The CDR3 region is CASSVKSSYEQYF. The CDR3 DNA reads as TGTGCCAGCAGTGTCAAGAGCTCCTACGAGCAGTACTTC.